This is a list of T cell receptor beta chains from one sample in a study of T cells after posttransplantation cyclophosphamide. Some clones are missing from TCRdb's copy, which holds only in-frame ones; the method was immunoSEQ multiplex PCR. The top ten clones hold approximately 13% of a sample with some 7,000 clones, about 90% of them seen once. This sample comprised PBMCs, obtained around 1,500 days after allogeneic stem cell transplant with posttransplant cyclophosphamide. The receptors originated from a female patient aged 50 to 60 who received an allogeneic stem cell transplant from a related donor, was CMV-positive, and had no GVHD. These T cells may partly come from the graft donor. Each CDR3 is given with its conserved first and last residue. A D gene is named only where the DNA matches it firmly. Only some rows state a clone size, as once, few, many or a class for expanded clones.

j_gene | abundance | v_gene | d_gene | CDR3nt | CDR3aa
TRBJ2-2 | - | TRBV27 | - | TGTGCCAGCAGTAGAGTCCCTCCCCGGGACACCGGGGAGCTGTTTTTT | CASSRVPPRDTGELFF
TRBJ2-7 | - | TRBV7-2 | - | TGTGCCAGCAGCAAGAACGGGGGGCAAAAGCAGTACTTC | CASSKNGGQKQYF
TRBJ1-1 | - | TRBV2 | - | TGTGCCAGCAAGGTTCTTTCTGGCGGGAACACTGAAGCTTTCTTT | CASKVLSGGNTEAFF
TRBJ2-1 | - | TRBV6-5 | TRBD1 | TGTGCCAGCAGCTTCGGACAGGGGGTACACAATGAGCAGTTCTTC | CASSFGQGVHNEQFF
TRBJ2-7 | - | TRBV19 | TRBD2 | TGTGCCAGTAGTCAACTAGCGGGATCCTACGAGCAGTACTTC | CASSQLAGSYEQYF
TRBJ1-1 | - | TRBV5-6 | - | TGTGCCAGCAGCTTCCCCGGTATGAACACTGAAGCTTTCTTT | CASSFPGMNTEAFF
TRBJ2-3 | - | TRBV4-1 | TRBD2 | TGCGCCAGCAGCCAAATAAGGCCGGGACTAGTTATGACAGATACGCAGTATTTT | CASSQIRPGLVMTDTQYF
TRBJ1-1 | - | TRBV7-3 | TRBD1 | TGTGCCAGCAGCCTACAGGGGTCTGGCACTGAAGCTTTCTTT | CASSLQGSGTEAFF
TRBJ2-7 | - | TRBV6-5 | - | TGTGCCAGCAGGCCCCCAGGGACCTACGAGCAGTACTTC | CASRPPGTYEQYF
TRBJ2-3 | - | TRBV6-6 | TRBD2 | TGTGCCAGCAGTTACCCAGCGGGACCTAGCACAGATACGCAGTATTTT | CASSYPAGPSTDTQYF
TRBJ1-1 | - | TRBV10-1 | TRBD1 | TGCGCCAGCAGTCCGGGACAGCTTAACACTGAAGCTTTCTTT | CASSPGQLNTEAFF
TRBJ1-2 | once | TRBV30 | - | TGTGCCTGGAGTGGAGGGCCCTATGGCTACACCTTC | CAWSGGPYGYTF
TRBJ2-5 | once | TRBV6-1 | - | TGTGCCAGCAGTGACTCAGGGTTACTTTTAGAGACCCAGTACTTC | CASSDSGLLLETQYF
TRBJ1-3 | - | TRBV5-6 | - | TGTGCCAGCAGCTTGATTAGTACGGACACCATATATTTT | CASSLISTDTIYF
TRBJ2-3 | few | TRBV11-3 | - | TGTGCCAGCAGCTTAGCTCGCGGGACAGATACGCAGTATTTT | CASSLARGTDTQYF
TRBJ2-2 | - | TRBV28 | - | TGTGCCAGCAGTTCCGGGAACACCGGGGAGCTGTTTTTT | CASSSGNTGELFF
TRBJ1-2 | - | TRBV28 | - | TGTGCCAGCAGTCCTTTACATGGTGACTATGGCTACACCTTC | CASSPLHGDYGYTF
TRBJ2-5 | - | TRBV4-1 | - | TGCGCCAGCAGCCAAGTCTATTTGGCGCGGGAGACCCAGTACTTC | CASSQVYLARETQYF
TRBJ2-3 | - | TRBV6-5 | - | TGTGCCAGCAGTTACCGACTAACAGATACGCAGTATTTT | CASSYRLTDTQYF
TRBJ1-4 | few | TRBV4-2 | - | TGTGCCAGCAGCCAAGCATACAGGGATTTTAATGAAAAACTGTTTTTT | CASSQAYRDFNEKLFF
TRBJ1-4 | - | TRBV30 | - | TGTGCCTGGAGTAACTACGAAAAACTGTTTTTT | CAWSNYEKLFF
TRBJ2-5 | - | TRBV11-1 | TRBD2 | TGTGCCAGCAGCTTAGGACTAGCGGGAGTGGGAACTCAAGAGACCCAGTACTTC | CASSLGLAGVGTQETQYF
TRBJ2-1 | - | TRBV19 | TRBD2 | TGTGCCAGTAGTACTTTAGCGGGCAATGAGCAGTTCTTC | CASSTLAGNEQFF
TRBJ1-1 | once | TRBV7-3 | - | TGTGCCAGCAGCAAGACAGACCTCCTCACTGAAGCTTTCTTT | CASSKTDLLTEAFF
TRBJ1-1 | - | TRBV28 | - | TGTGCCACTCAGAGGTTATTGAACACTGAAGCTTTCTTT | CATQRLLNTEAFF
TRBJ1-1 | - | TRBV29-1 | TRBD1 | TGCAGCGTCGGGACAGGGATAAACACTGAAGCTTTCTTT | CSVGTGINTEAFF
TRBJ2-7 | - | TRBV7-9 | - | TGTGCCAGCAGCCCCCCACGTACAGGGCCTCAGTCCTACGAGCAGTACTTC | CASSPPRTGPQSYEQYF
TRBJ2-2 | - | TRBV4-1 | TRBD2 | TGCGCCAGCAGCCATAGGGGTCGGGAGGGCGGGGAGCTGTTTTTT | CASSHRGREGGELFF
TRBJ2-5 | - | TRBV28 | - | TGTGCCAGCAGTTTATTTAGGACCCAGTACTTC | CASSLFRTQYF
TRBJ2-5 | once | TRBV18 | - | TGTGCCAGCTCACCGCCGGGGGAGACCCAGTACTTC | CASSPPGETQYF
TRBJ1-3 | - | TRBV28 | - | TGTGCCAGCAGTTTGGGAGTTTGGCTGAGCTCTGGAAACACCATATATTTT | CASSLGVWLSSGNTIYF
TRBJ1-1 | - | TRBV10-3 | - | TGTGCCATACTGCCTGGGCGAGATTATCCTGAAGCTTTCTTT | CAILPGRDYPEAFF
TRBJ2-5 | - | TRBV28 | - | TGTGCCAGCAGTTCCCAACAGGAGGGAAGGTTGGGGCAGTACTTC | CASSSQQEGRLGQYF
TRBJ2-3 | - | TRBV7-9 | - | TGTGCCAGCCAGGGATCGGATACGCAGTATTTT | CASQGSDTQYF
TRBJ2-4 | once | TRBV7-6 | - | TGTGCCAGCAGCCGATCGGATAGCGGGACAGGGCAAAACATTCAGTACTTC | CASSRSDSGTGQNIQYF
TRBJ2-7 | - | TRBV7-9 | - | TGTGCCAGCAGCCCAGGCGACAGGACCTACGAGCAGTACTTC | CASSPGDRTYEQYF
TRBJ1-1 | - | TRBV28 | - | TGTGCCAGCAGTTTCAGGGTTACTGAAGCTTTCTTT | CASSFRVTEAFF
TRBJ2-5 | - | TRBV28 | - | TGTGCCAGCAGTTTTGGGGGGGGCCGGGAGACCCAGTACTTC | CASSFGGGRETQYF
TRBJ2-7 | - | TRBV19 | TRBD1 | TGTGCCAGTAGTACCCCCGCCCCGGGACAGGGGTCCTACGAGCAGTACTTC | CASSTPAPGQGSYEQYF
TRBJ2-7 | once | TRBV6-6 | TRBD1 | TGTGCCAGCAGTTACTCGGACAGGGGGACGGGCTACGAGCAGTACTTC | CASSYSDRGTGYEQYF
TRBJ2-7 | - | TRBV10-3 | TRBD1 | TGTGCCATCAGGGAACCGGGACAGGCAGCCTACGAGCAGTACTTC | CAIREPGQAAYEQYF
TRBJ2-6 | - | TRBV4-2 | TRBD2 | TGTGCCAGCAGCCAAGGAAACTATTTAGCGGGGTCCTCTGGGGCCAACGTCCTGACTTTC | CASSQGNYLAGSSGANVLTF
TRBJ2-3 | - | TRBV7-9 | TRBD1 | TGTGCCAGCAGCTTAGGTGGTCCCCGGGACAGGGGGCGGGTAGATACGCAGTATTTT | CASSLGGPRDRGRVDTQYF
TRBJ2-1 | - | TRBV19 | - | TGTGCCAGTAGTATGACGCGGCTTAATGAGCAGTTCTTC | CASSMTRLNEQFF
TRBJ2-7 | - | TRBV29-1 | TRBD2 | TGCAGCGGGTCCCCGGGACTAGGTGCCTACGAGCAGTACTTC | CSGSPGLGAYEQYF
TRBJ1-2 | - | TRBV29-1 | TRBD1 | TGCAGCGTTGTACCCAGGGACAGCCCTAACTATGGCTACACCTTC | CSVVPRDSPNYGYTF
TRBJ2-1 | - | TRBV5-1 | - | TGCGCCAGCAGCTCGACAGCATACAATGAGCAGTTCTTC | CASSSTAYNEQFF
TRBJ1-2 | - | TRBV7-3 | - | TGTGCCAGCAGCTTAATTATACCGGGGGGCTACACCTTC | CASSLIIPGGYTF
TRBJ2-3 | - | TRBV5-4 | - | TGTGCCAGCAGCTTGGAGGCGGGACGGGCAGATACGCAGTATTTT | CASSLEAGRADTQYF
TRBJ1-2 | - | TRBV7-9 | - | TGTGCCAGCAGCTTGGCCCACGTCTACACCTTC | CASSLAHVYTF
TRBJ1-2 | - | TRBV19 | TRBD1 | TGTGCCAGTACTGACAGGGGAGCCTATGGCTACACCTTC | CASTDRGAYGYTF
TRBJ2-7 | - | TRBV11-2 | - | TGTGCCAGCAACTTACAGGGTTACGAGCAGTACTTC | CASNLQGYEQYF
TRBJ2-7 | - | TRBV28 | - | TGTGCCAGCAGTTCTACAGGGCGCGAGCAGTACTTC | CASSSTGREQYF
TRBJ2-5 | - | TRBV4-2 | TRBD2 | TGTGCCAGCAGGTTAGCGGGAGGGCCTACGGTAGAGACCCAGTACTTC | CASRLAGGPTVETQYF
TRBJ2-3 | - | TRBV7-3 | - | TGTGCCAGCAGCTATGGAGGGAGCACAGATACGCAGTATTTT | CASSYGGSTDTQYF
TRBJ2-5 | - | TRBV10-3 | TRBD2 | TGTGCCATCAGTGAGTCGATGGCGACTAGCGGGAGAGAGACCCAGTACTTC | CAISESMATSGRETQYF
TRBJ2-2 | - | TRBV27 | TRBD1 | TGTGCCAGCTTCAATCTGGGACAGGATCTCACCGGGGAGCTGTTTTTT | CASFNLGQDLTGELFF
TRBJ2-7 | - | TRBV30 | - | TGTGCCTGGAGTCGGACTACCTACGAGCAGTACTTC | CAWSRTTYEQYF
TRBJ2-1 | - | TRBV10-3 | - | TGTGCCATCAGTGAGCTACAAGACCCGACATACAATGAGCAGTTCTTC | CAISELQDPTYNEQFF